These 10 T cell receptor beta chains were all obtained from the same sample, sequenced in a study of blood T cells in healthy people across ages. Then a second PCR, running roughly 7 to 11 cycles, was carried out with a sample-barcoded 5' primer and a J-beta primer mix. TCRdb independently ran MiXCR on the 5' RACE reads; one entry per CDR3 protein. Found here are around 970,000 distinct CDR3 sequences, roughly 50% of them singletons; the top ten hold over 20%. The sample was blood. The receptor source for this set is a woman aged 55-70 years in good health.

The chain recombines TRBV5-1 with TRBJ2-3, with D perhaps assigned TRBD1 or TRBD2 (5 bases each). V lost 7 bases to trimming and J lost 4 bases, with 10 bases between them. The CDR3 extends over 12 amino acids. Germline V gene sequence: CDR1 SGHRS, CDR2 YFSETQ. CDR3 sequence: CASVGDPDTQYF. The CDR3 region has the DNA TGCGCCAGCGTGGGGGATCCAGATACGCAGTATTTT. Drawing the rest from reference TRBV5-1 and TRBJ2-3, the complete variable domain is KAGVTQTPRYLIKTRGQQVTLSCSPISGHRSVSWYQQTPGQGLQFLFEYFSETQRNKGNFPGRFSGRQFSNSRSEMNVSTLELGDSALYLCASVGDPDTQYFGPGTRLTVL.

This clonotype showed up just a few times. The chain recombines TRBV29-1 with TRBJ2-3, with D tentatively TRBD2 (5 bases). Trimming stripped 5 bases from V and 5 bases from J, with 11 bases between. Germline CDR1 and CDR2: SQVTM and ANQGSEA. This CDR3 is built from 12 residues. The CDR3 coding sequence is TGCAGCGTTAAGTCTGGAGGAGATACGCAGTATTTT. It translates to CSVKSGGDTQYF.

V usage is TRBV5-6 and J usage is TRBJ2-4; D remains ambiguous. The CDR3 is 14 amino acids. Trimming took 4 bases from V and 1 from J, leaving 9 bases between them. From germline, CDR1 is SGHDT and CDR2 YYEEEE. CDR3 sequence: CASSPALAKNIQYF. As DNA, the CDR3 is TGTGCCAGCAGCCCTGCCTTGGCCAAAAACATTCAGTACTTC.

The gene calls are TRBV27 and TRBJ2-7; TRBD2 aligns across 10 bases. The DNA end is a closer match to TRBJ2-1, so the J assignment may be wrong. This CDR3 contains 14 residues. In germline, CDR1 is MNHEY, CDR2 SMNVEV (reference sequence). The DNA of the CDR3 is TGTGCCAGCAGTCAGACTAGCGGGTCCAATGAGCAGTTCTTC. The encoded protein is CASSQTSGSNEQFF.

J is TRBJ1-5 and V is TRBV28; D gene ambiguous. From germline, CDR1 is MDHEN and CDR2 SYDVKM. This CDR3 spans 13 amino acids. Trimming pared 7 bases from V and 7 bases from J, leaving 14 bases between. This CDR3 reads CASTGEARQPQHF. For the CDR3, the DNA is TGTGCCAGCACGGGTGAGGCAAGGCAGCCCCAGCATTTT.

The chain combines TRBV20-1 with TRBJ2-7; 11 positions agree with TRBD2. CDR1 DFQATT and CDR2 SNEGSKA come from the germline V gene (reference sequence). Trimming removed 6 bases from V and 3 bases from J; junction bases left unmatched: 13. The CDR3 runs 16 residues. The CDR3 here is CSALKPGTSGFYEQYF. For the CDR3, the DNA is TGCAGTGCGCTAAAACCTGGGACTAGCGGTTTCTACGAGCAGTACTTC.

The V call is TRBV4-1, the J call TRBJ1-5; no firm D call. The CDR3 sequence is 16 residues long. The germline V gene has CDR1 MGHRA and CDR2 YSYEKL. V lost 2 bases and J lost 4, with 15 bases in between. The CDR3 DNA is TGCGCCAGCAGCCAACACGTCGGGAATAGAAATCAGCCCCAGCATTTT. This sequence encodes CASSQHVGNRNQPQHF.

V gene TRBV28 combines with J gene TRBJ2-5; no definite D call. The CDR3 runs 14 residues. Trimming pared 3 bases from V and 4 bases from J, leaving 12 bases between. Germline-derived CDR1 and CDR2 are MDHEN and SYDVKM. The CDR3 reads CASSFSPDRETQYF. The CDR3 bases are TGTGCCAGCAGTTTTAGCCCCGATCGAGAGACCCAGTACTTC.

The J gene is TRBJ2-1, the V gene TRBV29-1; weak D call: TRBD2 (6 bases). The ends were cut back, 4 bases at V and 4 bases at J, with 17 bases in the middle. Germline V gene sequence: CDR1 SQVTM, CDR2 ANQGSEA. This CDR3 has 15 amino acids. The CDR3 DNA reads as TGCAGCGTTGCACTTGTCGGGACTCGTTACAATGAGCAGTTCTTC. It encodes CSVALVGTRYNEQFF.

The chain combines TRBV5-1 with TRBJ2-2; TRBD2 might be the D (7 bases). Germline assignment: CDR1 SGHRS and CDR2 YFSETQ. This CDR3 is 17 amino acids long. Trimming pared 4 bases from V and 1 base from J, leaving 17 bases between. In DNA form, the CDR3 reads TGCGCCAGCAGCCCGGGGAGGGGGGCTGAGAACACCGGGGAGCTGTTTTTT. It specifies CASSPGRGAENTGELFF.